What follows are 32 T cell receptor beta chains derived from one specimen sequenced in a study of T cells after yellow fever vaccination. TCRdb called the 5' RACE reads again in MiXCR, with one record for every CDR3 protein. The table shows roughly 500,000 distinct CDR3 sequences, with 15% to 20% occurring only once. This material consisted of PBMCs, taken 15 days after the yellow fever booster vaccination. These receptors were taken from a man aged 30 to 39 who received the YFV17D yellow fever vaccine.

This clonotype was counted at least ten times. This rearrangement joins TRBV10-3 to TRBJ1-4; weak D call: TRBD1 (5 bases). CDR3 size: 15 residues. In germline, CDR1 is ENHRY, CDR2 SYGVKD. The V gene lost 4 bases and the J gene lost 4 bases, with 13 bases spanning the gap. DNA for the CDR3: TGTGCCATCAGTGCGACGGGGGGGGATAATGAAAAACTGTTTTTT. It codes for CAISATGGDNEKLFF.

This clonotype has only a few counts. The genes are TRBV4-3 and TRBJ2-7, with 11 bases aligning to TRBD2. The V gene's germline CDR1 is LGHNA and CDR2 YSLEER. The CDR3 runs 17 residues. Trimming removed 1 base from V and 3 bases from J; junction bases left unmatched: 8. The CDR3 region is CASSQVFSGRANYEQYF. The CDR3 DNA is TGCGCCAGCAGCCAAGTGTTTAGCGGGAGGGCCAACTACGAGCAGTACTTC.

This chain uses TRBV7-2 with TRBJ2-5; 9 bases map to TRBD1. After removal of 1 base from V and 4 bases from J, the junction contained 4 bases not matched to a gene. CDR3 length: 15 amino acids. From germline, CDR1 is SGHTA and CDR2 FQGNSA. The CDR3: CASSLGGTGRETQYF. As DNA, the CDR3 is TGTGCCAGCAGCTTAGGTGGGACAGGGAGAGAGACCCAGTACTTC.

This rearrangement joins TRBV7-9 to TRBJ2-3; D possibly matches TRBD1 or TRBD2 (6 bases each). The V and J ends lost 0 bases and 4 bases respectively, with 14 bases between them. There are 16 residues in the CDR3. Germline V gene lookup returns CDR1 SEHNR and CDR2 FQNEAQ (reference sequence). DNA of the CDR3: TGTGCCAGCAGCTTAGCACAGGGAGGTCTGGCAGATACGCAGTATTTT. This sequence encodes CASSLAQGGLADTQYF.

This clonotype was picked up many times. The chain uses TRBV7-2 and TRBJ2-1; TRBD1 aligns across 9 bases. This CDR3 is 16 amino acids long. V was clipped by 5 bases and J by 2 bases; unmatched bases: 7. Germline V gene sequence: CDR1 SGHTA, CDR2 FQGNSA. Written as DNA, the CDR3 is TGTGCCAGCAGCAGTCCGGACAGGGGTCCCTACAATGAGCAGTTCTTC. Translated: CASSSPDRGPYNEQFF.

The CDR3 DNA reads as TGCAGCGTTCGGGGGGGGGGGCCAGATACGCAGTATTTT. Translation: CSVRGGGPDTQYF. The rearrangement joins TRBV29-1 to TRBJ2-3; 8 positions agree with TRBD2. V lost 5 bases to trimming and J lost 4 bases; unmatched junction nucleotides: 5. In germline, CDR1 is SQVTM, CDR2 ANQGSEA. There are 13 residues in the CDR3.

This clonotype was detected only a few times. This chain joins TRBV2 and TRBJ2-3; the D is unclear. The CDR3 is 15 residues long. Between the trimmed V and J ends, which lost 3 bases and 4 bases, there was a span of 14 bases. The germline V gene encodes CDR1 SNHLY and CDR2 FYNNEI. The CDR3 DNA follows: TGTGCCAGCAGTGACGGTCACAAGATTGCAGATACGCAGTATTTT. Translating gives CASSDGHKIADTQYF.

This chain connects TRBV7-2 to TRBJ2-7; D ambiguous. Trimming pared 0 bases from V and 4 bases from J, leaving 13 bases between. In germline, CDR1 is SGHTA, CDR2 FQGNSA. The CDR3 covers 15 residues. In DNA, the CDR3 is TGTGCCAGCAGCTTAGCGGACCTGTCGCGGTACGAGCAGTACTTC. This sequence encodes CASSLADLSRYEQYF.

This clonotype appeared many times. The gene calls are TRBV7-2 and TRBJ2-1; 13 bases match TRBD2. Germline CDR1 SGHTA, CDR2 FQGNSA. The trim removed 6 bases at V and 7 bases at J, leaving 3 bases unmatched. This CDR3 has 14 residues. CDR3 loop: CASSRTSGSNEQFF. The CDR3 nucleotides are TGTGCCAGCAGTCGGACTAGCGGGAGTAATGAGCAGTTCTTC.

This sequence joins TRBV12-3 or TRBV12-4 and TRBJ1-1, with D possibly matching TRBD1 (5 bases). CDR3 size: 13 residues. The ends were cut back, 5 bases at V and 10 bases at J, with 17 bases in the middle. The CDR3 nucleotides read TGTGCCAGCAGTCCGTCTAAGGGACGCGTAGCTTTCTTT. Its protein is CASSPSKGRVAFF.

The V call is TRBV20-1, the J call TRBJ2-1; 8 bases fit TRBD1. In germline, CDR1 is DFQATT, CDR2 SNEGSKA (reference sequence). The CDR3 totals 15 residues. J was trimmed by 3 bases and V by 5 bases; bases with no gene match: 9. The CDR3 DNA sequence: TGCAGTGCTCCAGGACAGGGATCGGACTACAATGAGCAGTTCTTC. Translating it yields CSAPGQGSDYNEQFF.

A few counts support this clonotype. The chain joins TRBV12-3 or TRBV12-4 to TRBJ2-3; TRBD1 is a possible D gene (6 bases). The CDR3 has 15 amino acids. The ends were cut back, 2 bases at V and 0 bases at J, with 9 bases in the middle. The CDR3 DNA reads TGTGCCAGCAGTTTACCCAGGGGAAGCACAGATACGCAGTATTTT. The encoded protein is CASSLPRGSTDTQYF.

The chain is built from TRBV10-3 and TRBJ2-7; 7 nucleotides match TRBD1. V gave up 6 bases and J gave up 6 bases; unmatched junction bases: 5. The CDR3 length is 12 residues. CDR1 ENHRY and CDR2 SYGVKD come from the germline V gene. CDR3 DNA sequence: TGTGCCATCAGCGCCCCAGGGGGCGAGCAGTACTTC. It specifies CAISAPGGEQYF.

This clonotype was counted a few times. The genes are TRBV29-1 and TRBJ2-3; D remains unclear. The CDR3 spans 12 residues. Trimming cost V 3 bases and J 11 bases, with 15 bases left between them. CDR1 is SQVTM, CDR2 ANQGSEA, per germline. The CDR3 protein is CSVDEGNDVQYF. The CDR3 DNA is TGCAGCGTTGATGAAGGCAACGACGTGCAGTATTTT.

The genes are TRBV6-5 and TRBJ2-1; 7 nucleotides match TRBD1. The germline V gene encodes CDR1 MNHEY and CDR2 SVGAGI. J was trimmed by 7 bases and V by 4 bases; bases with no gene match: 4. The CDR3 has 13 residues. The CDR3 DNA is TGTGCCAGCAGTTCCCAGGGGGTTAATGAGCAGTTCTTC. It translates to CASSSQGVNEQFF.

There are a few counts of this clonotype. The gene calls are TRBV19 and TRBJ2-5; no firm D call. CDR1 LNHDA and CDR2 SQIVND come from the germline V gene (reference sequence). Trimming removed 5 bases from V and 5 bases from J, with 9 bases in between. This CDR3 is built from 12 residues. The CDR3 reads CASSGQTETQYF. The CDR3 nucleotides are TGTGCCAGTAGTGGCCAAACGGAGACCCAGTACTTC.

The genes are TRBV6-2 or TRBV6-3 and TRBJ2-7; the D is unclear. Germline V gene lookup returns CDR1 MNHEY and CDR2 SVGEGT. The CDR3 is 16 residues long. The ends were cut back, 6 bases at V and 4 bases at J, with 22 bases in the middle. The CDR3 DNA is TGTGCCAGCAGCCCACGAAAAGCGTGGTCTTTGTACGAGCAGTACTTC. It yields the protein CASSPRKAWSLYEQYF.

This clonotype was observed a handful of times. CDR3 loop: CASRPPVGDNEQFF. The CDR3 DNA follows: TGTGCCAGCAGACCCCCCGTTGGCGACAATGAGCAGTTCTTC. The V call is TRBV11-2, the J call TRBJ2-1; D is unclear. CDR1 is SGHAT and CDR2 is FQNNGV in the germline V gene. This CDR3 has 14 residues. Trimming left V 6 bases short and J 5 bases short, with 14 bases between.

This clonotype turned up a few times. The V and J genes are TRBV25-1 and TRBJ2-1, with D possibly TRBD2 on 5 matching bases. CDR1 is MGHDK and CDR2 is SYGVNS in the germline V gene. Trimming pared 3 bases from V and 2 bases from J, leaving 14 bases between. CDR3 size: 16 residues. As DNA, the CDR3 is TGTGCCAGCAGTGATGGGAGAGCGAGACCCTACAATGAGCAGTTCTTC. Its translation: CASSDGRARPYNEQFF.

The table lists this clonotype with many counts. The gene calls are TRBV15 and TRBJ1-2; D unclear. From germline, CDR1 is LNHNV and CDR2 YYDKDF (reference sequence). The V and J ends lost 4 bases and 8 bases respectively, with 8 bases between them. The CDR3 runs 11 residues. The CDR3 is CATSTTWGYTF. Here the CDR3 DNA reads TGTGCCACCAGCACAACTTGGGGCTACACCTTC.

This clonotype was counted only a few times. The V call is TRBV7-9, the J call TRBJ2-7; TRBD2 aligns across 7 bases. The CDR3 length is 15 residues. Germline V gene data show CDR1 as SEHNR and CDR2 as FQNEAQ (reference sequence). J was trimmed by 3 bases and V by 4 bases; bases with no gene match: 9. The CDR3 DNA reads as TGTGCCAGCAGCTCTGCGGGAGTGAGGTTCTACGAGCAGTACTTC. Protein sequence: CASSSAGVRFYEQYF.

The chain recombines TRBV20-1 with TRBJ2-7; 7 bases are shared with TRBD2. This CDR3 is 16 amino acids long. The V and J ends lost 5 bases and 0 bases, in that order; junction bases with no gene match: 13. Germline-derived CDR1 and CDR2 are DFQATT and SNEGSKA (reference sequence). The CDR3 protein is CSASSGSWGSSYEQYF. The DNA for the CDR3 is TGCAGTGCTTCTAGCGGTAGTTGGGGAAGCTCCTACGAGCAGTACTTC.

The chain is built from TRBV12-3 or TRBV12-4 and TRBJ2-7, with D tentatively TRBD1 or TRBD2 (5 bases each). V dropped 6 bases and J dropped 6 bases, with 15 bases sitting between them. The CDR3 spans 13 residues. CDR3 residues: CASRGLGVGEQYF. CDR3 nucleotides: TGTGCCAGCAGGGGCTTGGGGGTCGGCGAGCAGTACTTC.

This clonotype was seen a handful of times. The chain recombines TRBV18 with TRBJ2-5, with D hard to call. V lost 2 bases and J lost 3, with 10 bases in between. The CDR3 covers 14 residues. CDR1 is KGHSH and CDR2 is LQKENI in the germline V gene. The CDR3 DNA is TGTGCCAGCTCACCAAGTGGCGGAGAAGAGACCCAGTACTTC. Amino acids: CASSPSGGEETQYF.

V gene TRBV6-2 or TRBV6-3 combines with J gene TRBJ2-7; D is unresolved. Trimming took off 7 bases at V and 1 base at J, with 8 bases between the two ends. Per germline, CDR1 MNHEY and CDR2 SVGEGT. The CDR3 loop spans 12 amino acids. CDR3 bases: TGTGCCAGCAAGGGTCCGTCCTACGAGCAGTACTTC. Amino acid sequence: CASKGPSYEQYF.

Only a few counts were recorded for this clonotype. This chain links TRBV4-1 with TRBJ2-2; possibly TRBD1 for D (5 bases). The CDR3 totals 21 residues. In germline, CDR1 is MGHRA, CDR2 YSYEKL. V shed 0 bases and J shed 0 bases, with 23 bases lying between them. CDR3 bases: TGCGCCAGCAGCCAAGATCCCTGGGGCCTCTCAGTCCGAGCGAACACCGGGGAGCTGTTTTTT. Protein sequence: CASSQDPWGLSVRANTGELFF.

The rearrangement uses TRBV4-1 and TRBJ2-3; 10 bases are shared with TRBD2. The CDR3 has 17 residues. Per germline, CDR1 MGHRA and CDR2 YSYEKL. V was pared by 4 bases and J by 0 bases, with 7 bases of the junction left unmatched. The CDR3 here is CASSRAGTSVSTDTQYF. CDR3 bases: TGCGCCAGCAGCCGAGCCGGGACTAGCGTTAGCACAGATACGCAGTATTTT.

In this sample, this clonotype turned up a few times. The chain has TRBV5-1 and TRBJ1-1, with no clear D. CDR1 is SGHRS, CDR2 YFSETQ, per germline. This CDR3 has 12 amino acids. V was cut by 4 bases and J by 4 bases, with 8 bases left in between. The CDR3 nucleotides read TGCGCCAGCAGCGGGGTTGGCACTGAAGCTTTCTTT. Amino acids: CASSGVGTEAFF. Drawing the rest from reference TRBV5-1 and TRBJ1-1, the complete variable domain is KAGVTQTPRYLIKTRGQQVTLSCSPISGHRSVSWYQQTPGQGLQFLFEYFSETQRNKGNFPGRFSGRQFSNSRSEMNVSTLELGDSALYLCASSGVGTEAFFGQGTRLTVV.

This chain's CDR3 is CASSQVTESPEQYF. DNA of the CDR3: TGCGCCAGCAGCCAAGTAACCGAATCCCCCGAGCAGTACTTC. The V and J genes are TRBV4-3 and TRBJ2-7; D remains ambiguous. Deletions cut 1 base from V and 6 bases from J, with 13 bases between. This CDR3 has 14 residues. Germline V CDR1 and CDR2: LGHNA, YSLEER.

The CDR3 spells CASSLARGTLRETQYF. The CDR3 bases are TGTGCCAGCAGCTTAGCGCGGGGGACGCTCCGGGAGACCCAGTACTTC. The chain joins TRBV7-2 to TRBJ2-5; 7 bases are a match to TRBD2. With V trimmed by 0 bases and J by 5 bases, 9 bases remained unmatched. CDR1 is SGHTA and CDR2 is FQGNSA in the germline V gene. The CDR3 is 16 amino acids.

V is TRBV11-2 and J is TRBJ2-1; D might be TRBD2 (5 bases). The germline V and J ends were trimmed by 1 base and 7 bases, with 14 bases remaining between them. Germline CDR1 and CDR2: SGHAT and FQNNGV. This CDR3 is 15 amino acids long. The CDR3, as DNA: TGTGCCAGCAGCTTAGGGCAGGCTCGGGGTAATGAGCAGTTCTTC. This encodes CASSLGQARGNEQFF.

This clonotype was detected only a few times. The CDR3 coding sequence is TGTGCCAGCAGCCACGATTCTAACTATGGCTACACCTTC. Its protein product is CASSHDSNYGYTF. The rearrangement links TRBV16 to TRBJ1-2; unclear D gene. The germline V and J ends were trimmed by 3 bases and 0 bases, with 5 bases remaining between them. This CDR3 has 13 amino acids. Germline V gene lookup returns CDR1 KGHSY and CDR2 FQNENV.